Presented here are 15 T cell receptor beta chains from one specimen sequenced in a study of blood T cells in healthy people across ages. The authors ran a second PCR of 7 to 11 cycles using a sample-barcoded 5' primer and a J-beta primer mix. TCRdb independently ran MiXCR on the 5' RACE reads; one entry per CDR3 protein. Among about 1,800,000 distinct CDR3 sequences listed, 28% were seen once. The material sequenced was blood. The receptors derive from a woman aged 25-40 years in good health.

This clonotype was detected only a few times. The rearrangement uses TRBV20-1 and TRBJ2-1; D is perhaps TRBD1 (5 bases). This CDR3 is built from 14 residues. Germline CDR1 DFQATT, CDR2 SNEGSKA (reference sequence). V gave up 8 bases and J gave up 0 bases, with 14 bases separating them. CDR3 protein: CSILGVISYNEQFF. Written as DNA, the CDR3 is TGCAGTATTTTAGGGGTCATCTCCTACAATGAGCAGTTCTTC.

The rearrangement joins TRBV5-5 to TRBJ2-7, with 12 bases lining up with TRBD2. The germline CDR1 and CDR2 sequences are SGHKS and YYEKEE (reference sequence). Trimming at V came to 0 bases and at J to 5 bases, leaving 6 bases not matched to a gene. The CDR3 has 16 residues. Here the CDR3 DNA reads TGTGCCAGCAGCTTGGCGCCTAGCGGGGGGGCCCACGAGCAGTACTTC. This translates into CASSLAPSGGAHEQYF. The entire variable domain, with the rest obtained from reference TRBV5-5 and TRBJ2-7, is as follows: DAGVTQSPTHLIKTRGQQVTLRCSPISGHKSVSWYQQVLGQGPQFIFQYYEKEERGRGNFPDRFSARQFPNYSSELNVNALLLGDSALYLCASSLAPSGGAHEQYFGPGTRLTVT.

In this sample, this clonotype turned up many times. V gene TRBV29-1 combines with J gene TRBJ2-5; TRBD1 is a possible D gene (6 bases). This CDR3 has 12 amino acids. V lost 7 bases and J lost 2, with 11 bases in between. CDR1 is SQVTM and CDR2 is ANQGSEA in the germline V gene. The CDR3, as DNA: TGCAGCGCACGGACAGAACAAGAGACCCAGTACTTC. It specifies CSARTEQETQYF.

This clonotype was counted between two and nine times. The chain employs TRBV10-1 and TRBJ2-2; 7 nucleotides match TRBD1. Germline lookup yields CDR1 WNHNN and CDR2 SYGVQD (reference sequence). The trim removed 6 bases at V and 4 bases at J, leaving 2 bases unmatched. The CDR3 extends over 13 amino acids. The CDR3 DNA reads as TGCGCCAGCAGACAGGGGAGCACCGGGGAGCTGTTTTTT. Its protein is CASRQGSTGELFF.

This clonotype has more than one count but fewer than ten. This chain joins TRBV5-5 and TRBJ2-1, with a tentative D call TRBD2 (6 bases). Trimming took off 0 bases at V and 1 base at J, with 14 bases between the two ends. Germline CDR1 SGHKS, CDR2 YYEKEE (reference sequence). This CDR3 region has 17 residues. CDR3 DNA sequence: TGTGCCAGCAGCTTGGGTGGGTCGCGGGGATCCTACAATGAGCAGTTCTTC. It codes for CASSLGGSRGSYNEQFF.

This clonotype was observed at least ten times. This chain joins TRBV28 and TRBJ2-7; D is perhaps TRBD1 (6 bases). CDR1 and CDR2 (germline): MDHEN, SYDVKM. The V gene lost 7 bases and the J gene lost 3 bases, with 13 bases spanning the gap. CDR3 size: 13 residues. CDR3 in DNA: TGTGCCAGCAATATGCAGGGGCACTACGAGCAGTACTTC. Translation gives CASNMQGHYEQYF. The variable domain in full, with the rest retrieved from reference TRBV28 and TRBJ2-7, is DVKVTQSSRYLVKRTGEKVFLECVQDMDHENMFWYRQDPGLGLRLIYFSYDVKMKEKGDIPEGYSVSREKKERFSLILESASTNQTSMYLCASNMQGHYEQYFGPGTRLTVT.

V usage is TRBV5-1 and J usage is TRBJ2-2, with 9 positions matching TRBD1. The CDR3 is 15 residues long. The germline V gene encodes CDR1 SGHRS and CDR2 YFSETQ. The CDR3 region is CAEQGAREVSGELFF. DNA of the CDR3: TGCGCTGAACAGGGGGCGCGTGAAGTATCCGGGGAGCTGTTTTTT.

Concerning this clonotype itself: The junction departs from germline at one end; a sequencing error may be responsible. This chain joins TRBV6-6 and TRBJ2-7, with D possibly TRBD1 on 5 matching bases. The DNA end is more similar to TRBJ2-5, so the J call may be wrong. CDR3 length: 12 amino acids. From germline, CDR1 is MNHNY and CDR2 SVGAGI (reference sequence). The CDR3 nucleotides are TGTGCCTGCAGTTTGACAGAAGAGACCCAGTACTTC. This translates into CACSLTEETQYF.

In its sample, this clonotype was seen a few times. In DNA form, the CDR3 reads TGTGCCAGCAGGTGGGGCTCCCTGGCCGGGGAGCTGTTTTTT. Its translation: CASRWGSLAGELFF. The chain links TRBV12-3 or TRBV12-4 to TRBJ2-2; D may be TRBD1 (5 bases). Trimming removed 6 bases at V and 6 bases at J, with 14 bases between. This CDR3 has 14 amino acids.

This clonotype is a singleton in its sample. V usage is TRBV11-2 and J usage is TRBJ1-4; D is unclear. Germline V gene lookup returns CDR1 SGHAT and CDR2 FQNNGV. This CDR3 comprises 14 residues. The ends were cut back, 4 bases at V and 6 bases at J, with 12 bases in the middle. The CDR3 sequence is CASSSLSEDEKLFF. For the CDR3, the DNA is TGTGCCAGCAGCTCCCTTTCAGAGGATGAAAAACTGTTTTTT.

This clonotype was seen ten or more times. The chain is built from TRBV9 and TRBJ2-7; tentatively, D is TRBD1 (6 bases). The CDR3 has 15 residues. In germline, CDR1 is SGDLS, CDR2 YYNGEE. Trimming left V 0 bases short and J 0 bases short, with 10 bases between. CDR3 in DNA: TGTGCCAGCAGCGTAGAAACAGGGTACTCCTACGAGCAGTACTTC. It yields the protein CASSVETGYSYEQYF.

This clonotype was observed a handful of times. The chain carries TRBV21-1 and TRBJ2-1. TRBV21-1 is a recognized pseudogene. The CDR3 length is 12 residues. CDR3 nucleotide sequence: TGTGCCAGCAGCAAAGTCGGTAAAATACAGTTCTTC. It encodes CASSKVGKIQFF.

The chain carries TRBV4-2 and TRBJ1-5; D unresolved. V lost 4 bases to trimming and J lost 11 bases, with 21 bases between them. Germline assignment: CDR1 LGHNA and CDR2 YNFKEQ. The length of the CDR3 is 15 residues. The CDR3 region is CASSPDSQFPSAQHF. The CDR3, as DNA: TGTGCCAGCAGCCCCGACTCACAGTTTCCTTCGGCCCAGCATTTT.

A note on this clonotype: One end of the junction varies from germline; a read error may be responsible. The rearrangement joins TRBV12-3 or TRBV12-4 to TRBJ2-7; D is perhaps TRBD1 or TRBD2 (5 bases each). This CDR3 is 14 amino acids long. The CDR3 region is CASSETVRGYEQYF. CDR3 DNA sequence: TGTGCCAGCAGCGAGACAGTGAGAGGGTACGAGCAATACTTC.

The chain employs TRBV7-9 and TRBJ2-7; D call uncertain. The ends were cut back, 4 bases at V and 0 bases at J, with 13 bases in the middle. Germline CDR1 is SEHNR and CDR2 is FQNEAQ (reference sequence). CDR3 length equals 15 residues. CDR3 nucleotides: TGTGCCAGCAGCTCAACAGAGTGGGGCTCCTACGAGCAGTACTTC. This translates into CASSSTEWGSYEQYF. The full variable domain, in which reference TRBV7-9 and TRBJ2-7 provide the parts outside the CDR3, is DTGVSQNPRHKITKRGQNVTFRCDPISEHNRLYWYRQTLGQGPEFLTYFQNEAQLEKSRLLSDRFSAERPKGSFSTLEIQRTEQGDSAMYLCASSSTEWGSYEQYFGPGTRLTVT.